This T cell receptor (beta chain) is from a study of cytomegalovirus exposure and HLA in healthy donors. V dropped 5 bases and J dropped 5 bases, with 10 bases sitting between them. Germline V lookup: CDR1 SGHTA, CDR2 FQGNSA. The CDR3 spans 12 residues. The PCR employed 60 Vbeta primers together with 13 Jbeta primers. Clones were read by immunoSEQ multiplex PCR, and TCRdb kept only the in-frame ones, dropping some. The sample holds about 120,000 clones, about 70% seen once. This clone was seen just once. Sequences were obtained from PBMCs. This chain joins TRBV7-2 and TRBJ2-7, with D unresolved. This sequence was found in a human donor in good health. CDR3 DNA: TGTGCCAGCAGCGCTACTACGGACGAGCAGTACTTC. It encodes CASSATTDEQYF.